One T cell receptor (beta chain) is described in this entry. The table lists this clone with a few counts. The antigen it recognizes is unknown. No much larger clonotype is one base removed from it; base qualities were not supplied. The meaning of the sample's time point label: about 25 weeks on oral tofacitinib. According to the study, the label for this sample's treatment or condition signals: oral pan-JAK inhibitor, 5-10 mg twice daily. Lesional scalp punch biopsies and peripheral blood were obtained from alopecia areata patients. PBMCs were isolated by density centrifugation and stained for CD3, CD4 and CD8, after which CD4+ and CD8+ T cells were sorted on a FACSAria. The germline V gene yields ENHRY for CDR1 and SYGVKD for CDR2. V sheds 3 bases and J sheds 8 bases, leaving 8 bases between their ends. Measured from the cysteine to the phenylalanine, the CDR3 is 12 residues long. Of the read, only the CDR3 DNA is kept; its 36 bases are in frame from base 1.

Library preparation employed the immunoSEQ multiplex PCR assay. For TCR sequencing, RNA was extracted from every sample and reverse transcribed into cDNA to serve as template. First-strand cDNA was synthesized with SuperScript III using a 2:1 mix of oligo-dT and random hexamers. Amplification bias was assessed with a synthetic immune receptor repertoire, and residual bias was removed computationally. Regarding the original processing steps: Raw reads were preprocessed for error removal, and CDR3 was defined according to IMGT conventions as running from the conserved cysteine to phenylalanine. Clonality was computed as 1 minus the Shannon entropy, with the entropy normalized by log2 of the number of productive unique TCRs. Whether each scalp clone was CD4 or CD8 was inferred by checking scalp TCRbeta sequences against the CD4 and CD8 repertoires from sorted blood. The clones in this table, taken by TCRdb from immuneACCESS, are in-frame only. Not every clone is retained; where verified, under half of the shortfall comes from an unresolved V gene, and the cause of the rest is unknown. The V and J calls and clone size come from that table; D and trimming were worked out from the DNA. The sample has around 100,000 clones on record, around 50% of them singletons. 10% to 15% of the sample comes from the top ten.

The data belong to a study of CD8+ T cells in alopecia areata listed by TCRdb under 2018. For context, the study as a whole: Treated patients were enrolled in an open-label pilot trial of oral tofacitinib at 5 to 10 mg twice daily for moderate-to-severe alopecia areata. Tofacitinib was given for 6 to 18 months, followed by 6 months of follow-up off drug to assess delayed response and recurrence. Disease severity in treated patients was measured with the SALT score, which quantifies the percentage of affected scalp surface area. The study used high-throughput TCRbeta sequencing to examine T cell clonal expansion in alopecia areata, in both the C3H/HeJ mouse model and human patients. Human TCRbeta sequencing covered scalp tissue and sorted CD4+ and CD8+ peripheral blood T cells from patchy and totalis/universalis alopecia areata patients and healthy controls. Biopsies were taken from tofacitinib-treated patients at baseline and at 4 and 24 weeks of treatment, and a later scalp biopsy was taken in several of the tofacitinib-treated patients. Clonality in the scalp was compared among normal scalp (n=4), patchy alopecia areata scalp (n=8), and alopecia totalis/universalis scalp (n=8). RNA was obtained with the PAXgene miRNA kit for fixed scalp, the miRNeasy kit for PBMCs, and the RNeasy kit for mouse skin. TCRbeta CDR3 regions were amplified by immunoSEQ multiplex PCR using 35 Vbeta forward and 13 Jbeta reverse primers. On the study overall, not on this receptor specifically: Tofacitinib significantly lowered scalp clonality and the number of expanded CD8+ clones among the top 100 scalp clones. Compared with mice, TCR sequences shared between patients were less clear, possibly partly because of HLA diversity across the patient population. Because the treated cohort was small and had only one nonresponder, larger studies are needed to examine links between baseline CD8+ expansion and response. Higher clonality and more expanded CD8+ clones were observed in lesional scalp than in normal scalp, particularly in alopecia totalis/universalis, a finding suggestive of antigenic drive. Many expanded lesional clones persisted in scalp and blood during tofacitinib treatment, which may partly explain relapse after stopping treatment. Unlike mouse skin, where gammadelta T cells dominate, normal human skin contains resident alphabeta T cells that get sequenced too, which complicates analysis of the scalp TCR repertoire.

Sample: CD8+ T cells sorted from blood, taken at week 24, from a patient treated with tofacitinib. Rearrangement joined TRBV10-3 to TRBJ2-1; the D gene is perhaps TRBD2, on 5 matching bases. This sequence was found in a human donor with alopecia areata. The nucleotide sequence is given as TGTGCCATCAGTGAAAACGGGGATGAGCAGTTCTTC. Its coded protein is CAISENGDEQFF.